These 17 T cell receptor beta chains originate from one sample sequenced in a study of spatial heterogeneity in lung cancer (dated by TCRdb to about 2019). Libraries were constructed by 5' RACE. Sequenced on a NextSeq 500. TCRdb reworked the public reads: Q25 trimming with fastp, MiXCR clone assembly, productive beta chains retained. Every CDR3 protein is listed once, alongside the most common genes and DNA of its rows. For this sample the table gives some 70,000 distinct CDR3 sequences, of which roughly 14% were detected only once. The top ten hold under 7.5% of the sample. The sample's time point label, in plain terms: sample taken at primary tumor resection. Without any cell sorting, TCR sequencing was performed on whole RNA extracted either from tumor and nontumor lung tissue or from cryopreserved PBMC samples. The specimen comprised PBMCs, sampled at surgery. These receptors originate from a male donor with early-stage non-small cell lung cancer.

The table lists this clonotype with many counts. The V gene is TRBV27, the J gene TRBJ2-7; D might be TRBD1 or TRBD2, each matching 5 bases. The germline gives CDR1 MNHEY, CDR2 SMNVEV (reference sequence). Trimming shortened V by 8 bases and J by 2 bases, and 19 bases separated the two germline ends. The CDR3 runs to 15 residues. The CDR3 here is CASFIERDRAYEQYF. The CDR3 DNA is TGTGCCAGCTTTATCGAACGGGACCGAGCCTACGAGCAGTACTTC.

This clonotype was seen ten or more times. The J gene is TRBJ1-2, the V gene TRBV20-1, with D possibly TRBD1 on 6 matching bases. The germline V gene has CDR1 DFQATT and CDR2 SNEGSKA (reference sequence). This CDR3 has 14 amino acids. Trimming pared 5 bases from V and 5 bases from J, leaving 18 bases between. CDR3 nucleotide sequence: TGCAGTGCTGAGGGGGGCAGAGTTGAATATGGCTACACCTTC. Translating it yields CSAEGGRVEYGYTF.

The V and J genes are TRBV6-5 and TRBJ2-7; D is unresolved. Trimming stripped 5 bases from V and 3 bases from J, with 14 bases between. Germline values: CDR1 MNHEY, CDR2 SVGAGI. The length of the CDR3 is 14 residues. CDR3 sequence: CASSNTGLDYEQYF. In nucleotides, the CDR3 is TGTGCCAGCAGTAACACGGGTCTTGACTACGAGCAGTACTTC.

The chain combines TRBV6-5 with TRBJ1-1, with TRBD1 identical over 7 bases. This CDR3 is built from 13 residues. V lost 8 bases and J lost 3; bases outside the gene matches: 6. Per the germline V gene, CDR1 is MNHEY and CDR2 is SVGAGI. CDR3 in amino acids: CASFLQGDTEAFF. The CDR3 nucleotides are TGTGCCAGCTTCCTCCAGGGGGACACTGAAGCTTTCTTT.

This clonotype was seen many times. The V and J genes are TRBV5-1 and TRBJ2-2; D is unresolved. Trimming removed 1 base at V and 3 bases at J, with 4 bases between. CDR1 and CDR2 from the germline V gene are SGHRS and YFSETQ. The CDR3 spans 13 residues. The CDR3 nucleotides are TGCGCCAGCAGCTTGTTGGACACCGGGGAGCTGTTTTTT. Protein: CASSLLDTGELFF.

This clonotype has at least ten counts. The chain couples TRBV4-1 to TRBJ2-2; 7 bases align to TRBD1. Unmatched junction bases numbered 2, after V lost 4 bases and J lost 0 bases. CDR3 size: 15 residues. Germline values: CDR1 MGHRA, CDR2 YSYEKL. The CDR3 spells CASSRGTANTGELFF. The CDR3 DNA follows: TGCGCCAGCAGCCGAGGGACAGCGAACACCGGGGAGCTGTTTTTT.

V and J are TRBV21-1 and TRBJ2-1; TRBD1, as called in the table, went unchecked against the DNA. TRBV21-1 is termed a pseudogene. This CDR3 comprises 13 residues. The CDR3 DNA is TGTGCCAGCGGGACGGAGACCTACAATGAGCAGTTCTTC. Its protein is CASGTETYNEQFF.

The rearrangement links TRBV6-2 or TRBV6-3 to TRBJ1-1; 7 bases fit TRBD1. J gave up 6 bases and V 4 bases, and 11 bases lay outside the gene matches. The germline gives CDR1 MNHEY, CDR2 SVGEGT. The CDR3 extends over 15 amino acids. The CDR3 reads CASSSHGGGRAEAFF. Here the CDR3 DNA reads TGTGCCAGCAGTTCCCACGGAGGGGGCCGAGCTGAAGCTTTCTTT.

This clonotype was found many times. The chain combines TRBV5-1 with TRBJ1-2; 12 bases line up with TRBD1. The CDR3 totals 14 residues. J was trimmed by 12 bases and V by 4 bases; bases with no gene match: 10. Germline CDR1 reads SGHRS; CDR2 reads YFSETQ. The CDR3 here is CASSPGQGASMNTF. The DNA of the CDR3 is TGCGCCAGCAGCCCGGGACAGGGGGCGTCTATGAACACCTTC.

The rearrangement joins TRBV10-3 to TRBJ1-1, with 7 bases lining up with TRBD1. CDR1 and CDR2 from the germline V gene are ENHRY and SYGVKD. The V gene end was trimmed by 6 bases and the J gene end by 2 bases; junction bases not matched to a gene: 6. The CDR3 spans 14 residues. CDR3: CAIRRGQPNTEAFF. CDR3 nucleotides: TGTGCCATCAGGCGGGGACAGCCAAACACTGAAGCTTTCTTT.

V and J are TRBV5-4 and TRBJ1-1; D unresolved. The CDR3 is 15 residues long. Trimming cost V 4 bases and J 5 bases, with 18 bases left between them. Germline CDR1 and CDR2: SGHNT and YYREEE (reference sequence). CDR3 loop: CASSPASGRGTEAFF. The CDR3 DNA reads TGTGCCAGCAGCCCCGCCAGCGGTCGAGGGACTGAAGCTTTCTTT.

The genes are TRBV20-1 and TRBJ1-1; possible D gene TRBD1, 6 bases. The CDR3 spans 14 residues. The V gene's germline CDR1 is DFQATT and CDR2 SNEGSKA (reference sequence). V was cut by 0 bases and J by 5 bases, with 13 bases left in between. CDR3 sequence (DNA): TGCAGTGCTAGAGATTTGGGGGGCGGAACTGAAGCTTTCTTT. Amino acid sequence: CSARDLGGGTEAFF.

Many counts were recorded for this clonotype. This chain connects TRBV18 to TRBJ2-3; D unclear. This CDR3 has 12 residues. Germline loops: CDR1 KGHSH, CDR2 LQKENI. Trimming pared 3 bases from V and 4 bases from J, leaving 5 bases between. CDR3 residues: CASSPSADTQYF. The CDR3 DNA is TGTGCCAGCTCACCTTCGGCAGATACGCAGTATTTT.

The chain carries TRBV20-1 and TRBJ1-2, with 9 bases lining up with TRBD1. Trimming cost V 3 bases and J 5 bases; bases outside gene matches: 4. Looked up from germline, CDR1 is DFQATT and CDR2 is SNEGSKA (reference sequence). CDR3 length equals 13 residues. The CDR3 here is CSARAGTGYGYTF. In DNA, the CDR3 is TGCAGTGCTAGGGCCGGGACAGGGTATGGCTACACCTTC.

This clonotype has only a few counts. This rearrangement joins TRBV7-2 to TRBJ2-1, with D unclear. The V and J ends lost 3 bases and 0 bases respectively, with 9 bases between them. The germline V gene has CDR1 SGHTA and CDR2 FQGNSA. The CDR3 loop spans 15 amino acids. The CDR3 DNA reads as TGTGCCAGCAGCTTTCGAACGAGCTCCTACAATGAGCAGTTCTTC. As protein: CASSFRTSSYNEQFF.

The V and J genes are TRBV4-2 and TRBJ1-2; D unresolved. The CDR3 covers 15 residues. Germline CDR1 reads LGHNA; CDR2 reads YNFKEQ. Between the trimmed V and J ends, which lost 0 bases and 1 base, there was a span of 9 bases. The DNA for the CDR3 is TGTGCCAGCAGCCAAGATCATGGGGTTAACTATGGCTACACCTTC. Its translation is CASSQDHGVNYGYTF.

This sequence joins TRBV2 and TRBJ1-5; D uncertain. The CDR3 is 12 amino acids. Trimming cost V 8 bases and J 3 bases, with 8 bases left between them. Germline CDR1 is SNHLY and CDR2 is FYNNEI. The CDR3 DNA follows: TGTGCCAGCCTCGGGATCAATCAGCCCCAGCATTTT. Residues: CASLGINQPQHF.